Listed here are 9 T cell receptor beta chains from one sample, sequenced in a study of cytomegalovirus exposure and HLA in healthy donors. Use of 60 Vbeta and 13 Jbeta primers characterized the PCR. Using immunoSEQ multiplex PCR, the repertoire was profiled, and TCRdb retains in-frame clones only, with some absent. The sample has approximately 100,000 clones; the top ten hold about 0.58%. Input material: PBMCs. These receptors were taken from a middle-aged man in good health and CMV-seronegative.

The rearrangement joins TRBV11-2 to TRBJ1-4; 7 bases are shared with TRBD1. CDR3 length equals 14 residues. The V segment lost 5 bases and the J segment 2 bases; nucleotides outside the gene matches: 2. The V gene's germline CDR1 is SGHAT and CDR2 FQNNGV. The CDR3 DNA reads TGTGCCAGCAGCCAGGGACAGACTAATGAAAAACTGTTTTTT. Protein: CASSQGQTNEKLFF.

The CDR3 region has the DNA TGCGCCAGCAGTGACGCGGGGGCCTATGGCTACACCTTC. Protein: CASSDAGAYGYTF. The J gene is TRBJ1-2, the V gene TRBV10-2; perhaps TRBD1 as D (6 bases). V was clipped by 3 bases and J by 4 bases, with 9 bases between them. The CDR3 is made up of 13 amino acids. The germline V gene has CDR1 WSHSY and CDR2 SAAADI.

The chain employs TRBV14 and TRBJ1-1, with D unresolved. Trimming cost V 3 bases and J 0 bases, with 5 bases left between them. This CDR3 region has 13 residues. Germline lookup yields CDR1 SGHDN and CDR2 FVKESK. The CDR3 DNA is TGTGCCAGCAGCCAGGAGCTGAACACTGAAGCTTTCTTT. Translation gives CASSQELNTEAFF. The full variable domain, its missing parts supplied by reference TRBV14 and TRBJ1-1, is EAGVTQFPSHSVIEKGQTVTLRCDPISGHDNLYWYRRVMGKEIKFLLHFVKESKQDESGMPNNRFLAERTGGTYSTLKVQPAELEDSGVYFCASSQELNTEAFFGQGTRLTVV.

This chain uses TRBV19 with TRBJ1-1, with D possibly being TRBD1 (5 bases). Trimming cost V 2 bases and J 3 bases, with 10 bases left between them. This CDR3 comprises 14 residues. CDR1 and CDR2 (germline): LNHDA, SQIVND (reference sequence). The CDR3 sequence: CASSITGGDTEAFF. CDR3 nucleotide sequence: TGTGCCAGTAGTATAACGGGGGGGGACACTGAAGCTTTCTTT.

On this clone itself: Other DNA sequences in the same sample also yield this CDR3. The gene calls are TRBV19 and TRBJ1-1, with 7 bases aligning to TRBD1. The CDR3 runs 16 residues. The germline CDR1 and CDR2 sequences are LNHDA and SQIVND (reference sequence). The ends lost 4 bases at V and 0 bases at J; junction bases unmatched: 8. The DNA for the CDR3 is TGTGCCAGTAGTACGGGACAGTTTATAATGAACACTGAAGCTTTCTTT. Its translation: CASSTGQFIMNTEAFF.

This chain links TRBV6-1 with TRBJ2-2; D is possibly TRBD2 (5 bases). Per the germline V gene, CDR1 is MNHNS and CDR2 is SASEGT. Trimming pared 4 bases from V and 5 bases from J, leaving 17 bases between. This CDR3 has 16 residues. The CDR3 bases are TGTGCCAGCAGTGTCAGGTTCTGGACTGCTACCGGGGAGCTGTTTTTT. As protein: CASSVRFWTATGELFF.

As DNA, the CDR3 is TGTGCCAGCAGTGAGCGAGGGGGCACCGGGGAGCTGTTTTTT. It is translated as CASSERGGTGELFF. The chain joins TRBV6-1 to TRBJ2-2, with TRBD1 as a possible D gene (6 bases). This CDR3 has 14 amino acids. Trimming shortened V by 3 bases and J by 4 bases, and 9 bases separated the two germline ends. The germline V gene has CDR1 MNHNS and CDR2 SASEGT.

The rearrangement joins TRBV6-5 to TRBJ2-7; no definite D call. V gave up 0 bases and J gave up 2 bases, with 11 bases separating them. This CDR3 spans 15 amino acids. Germline CDR1 and CDR2: MNHEY and SVGAGI. In DNA form, the CDR3 reads TGTGCCAGCAGTTACTCGAGCTCCTTAACCTACGAGCAGTACTTC. This encodes CASSYSSSLTYEQYF.

V usage is TRBV19 and J usage is TRBJ2-6; no definite D call. The germline CDR1 and CDR2 sequences are LNHDA and SQIVND (reference sequence). With 3 bases removed from V and 0 bases from J, the gap between germline ends came to 9 bases. This CDR3 comprises 16 residues. CDR3 region: CASSITRASGANVLTF. As DNA, the CDR3 is TGTGCCAGTAGTATTACCCGCGCCTCTGGGGCCAACGTCCTGACTTTC.